The present T cell receptor beta chain was sequenced within a study of T cell responses to AZD1222 COVID-19 vaccine. V dropped 0 bases and J dropped 1; count of bases not matched to a gene: 4. Germline CDR1 MGHRA, CDR2 YSYEKL. CDR3 length: 16 amino acids. Profiling relied on immunoSEQ multiplex PCR, and the TCRdb table lists in-frame clones only, not all of them. This sample yields roughly 120,000 clones, of which about 91% are seen a single time; 1.5% to 2% belongs to the top ten. The sample was peripheral blood, taken 28 days after the second AZD1222 dose. The TCR was taken from an adult who received the AZD1222 COVID-19 vaccine. The J gene is TRBJ1-1, the V gene TRBV4-1; 8 bases line up with TRBD1. CDR3 sequence (DNA): TGCGCCAGCAGCCAAGACGCAGGACAGGGGAACACTGAAGCTTTCTTT. This codes for CASSQDAGQGNTEAFF.